This T cell receptor beta chain appears in the sequencing data of a study of T-cell reconstitution after alpha-beta-depleted transplantation in children. Study-wide findings and caveats: It was surviving recipient T cells and thymic progenitors that gave some patients high TCRbeta diversity at day 60. Reportedly, alpha-beta T cells present about two months post-transplant originated from several hundred expanded clones of graft origin. Counts and diversity of T cells one year after transplant came mostly from newly produced T cells.

This sample's TCRbeta library carried unique molecular identifier barcodes. Via MiXCR, TCRdb re-called the PCR reads, giving one row per CDR3 protein. The table records hundreds of thousands of distinct CDR3 sequences, roughly a tenth of them present only once. Ten or more counts support this clonotype. Its specificity is not known. The CDR3 spans 15 residues. Germline loops: CDR1 SQVTM, CDR2 ANQGSEA. The ends lost 6 bases at V and 4 bases at J; junction bases unmatched: 11. Sequencing was performed on PBMCs, taken before TCRalphabeta/CD19-depleted stem cell transplant. The TCR originated in a child aged 2-15 years with inherited bone marrow failure, due to receive a stem cell transplant. This rearrangement joins TRBV29-1 to TRBJ2-7; the match to TRBD2 covers 11 bases. The CDR3 sequence: CSVNTGLAEKYEQYF. The CDR3 region has the DNA TGCAGCGTAAACACGGGACTAGCGGAAAAGTACGAGCAGTACTTC.